These 25 T cell receptor beta chains came from one sample sequenced in a study of T cell clonality in common variable immunodeficiency. The method was immunoSEQ multiplex PCR; TCRdb's version includes in-frame clones alone and lacks a portion of them. The sample shows 40,000 to 50,000 clones, no singletons; the ten largest hold around 5.8%. Study-level points and caveats: Common variable immunodeficiency TCR beta sequences reportedly had fewer deletions and N-nucleotide insertions.

These receptors have no identified antigens. The sample was peripheral blood mononuclear cells. Receptors originate from a human donor with common variable immunodeficiency.

This clone occurred many times. The CDR3 end falls 3 residues outside the read, so it is completed with the germline J gene. The chain uses TRBV7-9 and TRBJ2-7, with 8 bases that match TRBD1. The V gene end was trimmed by 4 bases and the J gene end by 3 bases; junction bases not matched to a gene: 5. In germline, CDR1 is SEHNR, CDR2 FQNEAQ (reference sequence). CDR3 size: 14 residues. This CDR3 reads CASSSPGQDYEQYF. The DNA read from the CDR3 is TGTGCCAGCAGCTCCCCGGGACAGGACTACGAG.

This clone was recorded at least ten times. The CDR3 end is not reached by the read, which stops 3 residues before it; the germline J gene fills it in. V gene TRBV18 combines with J gene TRBJ2-2; TRBD1 matches at 11 bases. Germline loops: CDR1 KGHSH, CDR2 LQKENI. V was clipped by 3 bases and J by 4 bases; unmatched bases: 10. The CDR3 length is 18 residues. Here the CDR3 reads CASSPGTGGLVGTGELFF. The part of the CDR3 DNA that was read is TGTGCCAGCTCACCGGGGACAGGGGGGCTCGTTGGCACCGGGGAG.

This clone was counted at least ten times. The read stops 3 residues short of the end of the CDR3; the missing end is completed from the germline J gene. The gene calls are TRBV20-1 and TRBJ2-7; tentative D call: TRBD1 (6 bases). CDR1 is DFQATT, CDR2 SNEGSKA, per germline (reference sequence). This CDR3 comprises 15 residues. V lost 6 bases and J 1 base, leaving 19 bases between the germline ends. Partial CDR3 DNA: TGCAGTGCGAGCTTTGGGCTGGGGGCGTCCTACGAG. It encodes CSASFGLGASYE. The full CDR3 reads CSASFGLGASYEQYF.

In this sample, this clone turned up a few times. The read stops 3 residues short of the end of the CDR3; the missing end is completed from the germline J gene. This rearrangement joins TRBV7-2 to TRBJ1-3; D perhaps matches TRBD1 (6 bases). Per the germline V gene, CDR1 is SGHTA and CDR2 is FQGNSA. The V end was cut by 1 base, the J end by 2 bases, with 9 bases between. The CDR3 contains 15 residues. The chain's CDR3 is CASSLGQAAGNTIYF. The CDR3 bases that were read are TGTGCCAGCAGCTTAGGACAGGCCGCTGGAAACACC.

This clone was observed many times. The sequenced fragment ends 3 residues before the CDR3 boundary, so the rest is inferred from the germline J gene. The V gene is TRBV7-2, the J gene TRBJ2-1, with D perhaps matching TRBD2 (6 bases). The CDR3 extends over 14 amino acids. Germline loops: CDR1 SGHTA, CDR2 FQGNSA. Trimming took off 3 bases at V and 3 bases at J, with 9 bases between the two ends. The sequenced part of the CDR3 DNA is TGTGCCAGCAGCTTTTTTAGCGGCTACAATGAG. Its translation: CASSFFSGYNE. In full, the CDR3 reads CASSFFSGYNEQFF.

In regard to this clone: Read data end 3 residues before the CDR3 end; the end is taken from the germline J gene. The chain carries TRBV2 and TRBJ2-2, with D possibly being TRBD1 (5 bases). The CDR3 covers 13 residues. Germline CDR1 reads SNHLY; CDR2 reads FYNNEI. The V end lost 6 bases, the J end lost 3 bases, and 8 bases lay between the germline ends. The CDR3 sequence is CASSSRDTGELFF. The CDR3 DNA, read in part, is TGTGCCAGCAGCAGCAGGGACACCGGGGAG.

This clone has at least ten counts. The CDR3 is CSARDVRGRTSNTEAFF. The CDR3 DNA, read in part, is TGCAGTGCTAGAGATGTTAGGGGGCGGACCTCAAACACTGAA. The chain has TRBV20-1 and TRBJ1-1; 7 bases are a match to TRBD1. The CDR3 is cut off 3 residues early in the read; its end comes from the germline J gene. The V and J ends lost 0 bases and 2 bases, in that order; junction bases with no gene match: 12. The V gene's germline CDR1 is DFQATT and CDR2 SNEGSKA (reference sequence). The CDR3 spans 17 residues.

This clone has only a few counts. The read ends 3 residues early relative to the CDR3; the germline J gene fills the gap. The V and J genes are TRBV20-1 and TRBJ2-1; 11 nucleotides line up with TRBD2. The V gene's germline CDR1 is DFQATT and CDR2 SNEGSKA (reference sequence). The junction had 5 bases not matched to a gene; V was cut back by 6 bases and J by 1 base. CDR3 size: 15 residues. Incomplete CDR3 DNA: TGCAGTGCGAAGGGACTAGCGGCATCCTACAATGAG. Amino acid sequence: CSAKGLAASYNE. The entire CDR3 sequence reads CSAKGLAASYNEQFF.

Regarding this clone: From the germline J gene comes the end of the CDR3, since the read stops 3 residues before it. This chain connects TRBV7-9 to TRBJ2-5; unclear D gene. In germline, CDR1 is SEHNR, CDR2 FQNEAQ (reference sequence). The length of the CDR3 is 14 residues. Between the trimmed V and J ends, which lost 1 base and 1 base, there was a span of 7 bases. CDR3 region: CASSLDYFQETQYF. CDR3 DNA, as far as it was read: TGTGCCAGCAGCTTAGACTATTTCCAAGAGACC.

This clone was counted only a few times. Read coverage stops 3 residues before the CDR3 terminus; the germline J gene supplies the remainder. This chain joins TRBV18 and TRBJ1-1, with 7 bases lining up with TRBD1. This CDR3 has 16 amino acids. Germline CDR1 is KGHSH and CDR2 is LQKENI. J gave up 7 bases and V 3 bases, and 14 bases lay outside the gene matches. The sequenced part of the CDR3 DNA is TGTGCCAGCTCACCTACCCAACAGGGGAAAGTCGGTGAA. It yields the protein CASSPTQQGKVGE. Given in full, the CDR3 is CASSPTQQGKVGEAFF.

This clone has ten or more counts. The sequenced CDR3 bases are TGCGCCAGCAGCAGCCAGGGGGCGTCTGGCAATGAG. This gives the protein CASSSQGASGNE. The complete CDR3 sequence is CASSSQGASGNEQFF. The chain couples TRBV4-1 to TRBJ2-1; 8 bases are shared with TRBD1. The observed sequence ends 3 residues before the CDR3 terminus, with the missing tail filled in from the germline J gene. The germline V gene encodes CDR1 MGHRA and CDR2 YSYEKL. J was trimmed by 6 bases and V by 5 bases; bases with no gene match: 9. The CDR3 sequence is 15 residues long.

Ten or more counts support this clone. The read falls 3 residues short of the CDR3 end, and the missing part is taken from the germline J gene. The rearrangement links TRBV19 to TRBJ1-3, with 7 bases aligning to TRBD1. Trimming removed 2 bases from V and 3 bases from J; junction bases left unmatched: 7. The CDR3 spans 16 residues. The germline CDR1 and CDR2 sequences are LNHDA and SQIVND (reference sequence). Partial CDR3 DNA: TGTGCCAGTAGTATATACGGGACAGCAAATGGAAACACC. Protein product: CASSIYGTANGNT. The entire CDR3 protein reads CASSIYGTANGNTIYF.

In its sample, this clone was seen many times. Coverage ceases 3 residues before the CDR3 finishes, and the germline J gene fills in the end. This sequence joins TRBV20-1 and TRBJ1-5, with D perhaps matching TRBD1 (6 bases). The CDR3 extends over 15 amino acids. V lost 3 bases and J lost 2, with 14 bases in between. Germline assignment: CDR1 DFQATT and CDR2 SNEGSKA (reference sequence). CDR3 amino acids: CSARGRGLGNQPQHF. Incomplete CDR3 DNA: TGCAGTGCTAGGGGGCGGGGGCTTGGCAATCAGCCC.

This clone was picked up a small number of times. The sequence runs out 3 residues before the end of the CDR3; the remainder is reconstructed from the germline J gene. The gene calls are TRBV7-6 and TRBJ1-1; possible D gene TRBD1, 5 bases. This CDR3 spans 14 amino acids. Per the germline V gene, CDR1 is SGHVS and CDR2 is FNYEAQ. The V gene lost 1 base and the J gene lost 4 bases, with 10 bases spanning the gap. The CDR3 loop is CASSLVGGGTEAFF. CDR3 DNA, as far as it was read: TGTGCCAGCAGCTTAGTCGGGGGTGGCACTGAA.

This clone was observed many times. The read terminates 3 residues ahead of where the CDR3 ends, so the germline J gene completes it. This sequence joins TRBV7-9 and TRBJ2-7; perhaps D is TRBD1 or TRBD2 (5 bases each). The CDR3 is made up of 14 amino acids. Germline CDR1 and CDR2: SEHNR and FQNEAQ (reference sequence). V was trimmed by 5 bases and J by 4 bases, leaving 15 bases between them. CDR3 bases read: TGTGCCAGCAGCCTAGACAGAGGGGCTTACGAG. Its translation is CASSLDRGAYE. The CDR3 reads in full as CASSLDRGAYEQYF.

A note on this clone: The read is 3 residues too short to cover the CDR3 end, so that end is filled in from the germline J gene. This chain uses TRBV7-2 with TRBJ1-1, with 8 bases fitting TRBD1. With V trimmed by 1 base and J by 3 bases, 1 base remained unmatched. The CDR3 is 14 amino acids. CDR1 SGHTA and CDR2 FQGNSA come from the germline V gene. The sequenced CDR3 bases are TGTGCCAGCAGCTTAGAGGGACAGGACACTGAA. It translates to CASSLEGQDTE. The full-length CDR3 reads as CASSLEGQDTEAFF.

This clone was detected many times. Read coverage stops 3 residues before the CDR3 terminus; the germline J gene supplies the remainder. The V and J genes are TRBV5-1 and TRBJ2-1, with D perhaps TRBD2 (6 bases). Trimming took off 4 bases at V and 7 bases at J, with 12 bases between the two ends. The germline CDR1 and CDR2 sequences are SGHRS and YFSETQ. This CDR3 has 13 residues. This chain's CDR3 is CASSRLESNEQFF. Incomplete CDR3 DNA: TGCGCCAGCAGCCGACTAGAATCAAATGAG. Based on the CDR3 plus reference TRBV5-1 and TRBJ2-1, the full variable domain is KAGVTQTPRYLIKTRGQQVTLSCSPISGHRSVSWYQQTPGQGLQFLFEYFSETQRNKGNFPGRFSGRQFSNSRSEMNVSTLELGDSALYLCASSRLESNEQFFGPGTRLTVL.

At least ten counts were recorded for this clone. The CDR3 extends 3 residues past the end of the read, so its final part is completed from the germline J gene. This rearrangement joins TRBV2 to TRBJ2-7; possible D gene TRBD1, 5 bases. V lost 7 bases, J lost 2 bases, and 9 bases lay in between. The CDR3 is 12 amino acids. Per germline, CDR1 SNHLY and CDR2 FYNNEI. The part of the CDR3 DNA that was read is TGTGCCAGCATGGGCAGGGCCTACGAG. Protein: CASMGRAYE. The whole CDR3 sequence reads CASMGRAYEQYF.

This clone showed up many times. The read ends 3 residues early relative to the CDR3; the germline J gene fills the gap. V is TRBV29-1 and J is TRBJ2-4; 8 bases are a match to TRBD1. V was pared by 5 bases and J by 7 bases, with 7 bases of the junction left unmatched. CDR1 and CDR2 (germline): SQVTM, ANQGSEA. This CDR3 is 13 amino acids long. The CDR3 loop is CSVLTGERNIQYF. The covered CDR3 bases are TGCAGCGTTCTGACAGGGGAGAGGAACATT.

With respect to this clone: The read finishes 3 residues shy of the CDR3 end, and the germline J gene is used to complete it. V gene TRBV7-3 combines with J gene TRBJ2-7; D tentatively reads TRBD1 or TRBD2 (6 bases each). Germline V gives CDR1 SGHTA, CDR2 FQGTGA. The V and J ends lost 5 bases and 1 base respectively, with 15 bases between them. The CDR3 length is 15 residues. The CDR3 bases that were read are TGTGCCAGCAGCCCGGAGGGAGGACAGTCCTACGAG. Amino acids: CASSPEGGQSYE. The whole CDR3 is CASSPEGGQSYEQYF. The full variable domain, its missing parts supplied by reference TRBV7-3 and TRBJ2-7, is GAGVSQTPSNKVTEKGKYVELRCDPISGHTALYWYRQSLGQGPEFLIYFQGTGAADDSGLPNDRFFAVRPEGSVSTLKIQRTERGDSAVYLCASSPEGGQSYEQYFGPGTRLTVT.

This clone appeared many times. The CDR3 is cut off 3 residues early in the read; its end comes from the germline J gene. This chain uses TRBV20-1 with TRBJ1-2, with D tentatively TRBD1 (6 bases). The CDR3 is made up of 16 amino acids. Looked up from germline, CDR1 is DFQATT and CDR2 is SNEGSKA (reference sequence). Deletions cut 3 bases from V and 3 bases from J, with 20 bases between. The CDR3 bases that were read are TGCAGTGCTAGGGTACTAAATGGGGGACAATACTATGGC. Translated: CSARVLNGGQYYG. The full CDR3 is CSARVLNGGQYYGYTF.

In regard to this clone: Sequencing ends 3 residues short of the CDR3 end; the germline J gene provides the rest. This sequence joins TRBV7-6 and TRBJ2-5; the match to TRBD2 covers 12 bases. The CDR3 is 17 residues long. V trimming: 0 bases; J trimming: 2 bases; junction bases outside the gene matches: 4. Germline V gene sequence: CDR1 SGHVS, CDR2 FNYEAQ. Partial CDR3 DNA: TGTGCCAGCAGCTTAGCGCCTAGCGGGGGGGCACAAGAGACC. It encodes CASSLAPSGGAQET. The full CDR3 is CASSLAPSGGAQETQYF.

This clone has a handful of counts. Read coverage stops 3 residues before the CDR3 terminus; the germline J gene supplies the remainder. This sequence joins TRBV11-3 and TRBJ2-1; TRBD2 matches at 8 bases. CDR1 SGHNT and CDR2 YENEEA come from the germline V gene. The CDR3 is 14 residues long. Losses at the gene ends were 3 bases for V and 9 bases for J; bases not matched to a gene: 7. The part of the CDR3 DNA that was read is TGTGCCAGCAGCTTGGGTGGGACTAGAGGTGAG. Its protein is CASSLGGTRGE. The whole CDR3 protein is CASSLGGTRGEQFF.

This clone was found many times. The CDR3 end is not reached by the read, which stops 3 residues before it; the germline J gene fills it in. The V gene is TRBV2, the J gene TRBJ2-5, with a possible D match to TRBD1 (7 bases). The CDR3 is 12 residues long. Per germline, CDR1 SNHLY and CDR2 FYNNEI. Between the trimmed V and J ends, which lost 6 bases and 4 bases, there was a span of 9 bases. The sequenced part of the CDR3 DNA is TGTGCCAGCAGCCAGGGGGGAGAGACC. Translating gives CASSQGGET. The CDR3 reads in full as CASSQGGETQYF. Together with reference TRBV2 and TRBJ2-5, the CDR3 gives the full variable domain: EPEVTQTPSHQVTQMGQEVILRCVPISNHLYFYWYRQILGQKVEFLVSFYNNEISEKSEIFDDQFSVERPDGSNFTLKIRSTKLEDSAMYFCASSQGGETQYFGPGTRLLVL.

This clone was counted many times. The CDR3 is cut off 3 residues early in the read; its end comes from the germline J gene. The chain carries TRBV30 and TRBJ1-6, with TRBD1 identical over 8 bases. The CDR3 is 15 residues long. V lost 4 bases to trimming and J lost 6 bases; unmatched junction nucleotides: 8. Germline CDR1 reads GTSNPN; CDR2 reads SVGIG (reference sequence). CDR3 sequence: CAWKAGGFANSPLHF. Partial CDR3 DNA: TGTGCCTGGAAAGCAGGGGGCTTCGCTAATTCACCC.